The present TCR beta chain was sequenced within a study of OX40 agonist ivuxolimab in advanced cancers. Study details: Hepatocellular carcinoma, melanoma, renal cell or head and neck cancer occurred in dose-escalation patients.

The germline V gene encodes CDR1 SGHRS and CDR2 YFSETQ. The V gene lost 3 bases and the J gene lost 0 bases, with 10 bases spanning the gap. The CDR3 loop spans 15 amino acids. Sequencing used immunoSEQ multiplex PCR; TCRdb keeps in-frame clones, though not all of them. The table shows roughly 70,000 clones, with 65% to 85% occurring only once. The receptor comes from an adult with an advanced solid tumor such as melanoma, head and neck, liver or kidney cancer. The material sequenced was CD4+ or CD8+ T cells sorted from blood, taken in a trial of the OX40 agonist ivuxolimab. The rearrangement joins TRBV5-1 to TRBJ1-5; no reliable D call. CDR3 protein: CASSSDPYSNQPQHF. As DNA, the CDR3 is TGCGCCAGCAGCTCGGACCCATATAGCAATCAGCCCCAGCATTTT.